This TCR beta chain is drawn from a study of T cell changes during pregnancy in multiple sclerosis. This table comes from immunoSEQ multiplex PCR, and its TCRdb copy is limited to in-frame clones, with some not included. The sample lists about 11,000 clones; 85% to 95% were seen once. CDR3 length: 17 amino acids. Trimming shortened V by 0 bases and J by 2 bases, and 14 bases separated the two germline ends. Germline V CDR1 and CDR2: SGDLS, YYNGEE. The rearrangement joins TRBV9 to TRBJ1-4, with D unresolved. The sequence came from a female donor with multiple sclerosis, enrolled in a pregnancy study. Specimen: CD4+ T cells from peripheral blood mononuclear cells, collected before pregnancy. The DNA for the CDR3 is TGTGCCAGCAGCGTAGAGGCAGGATTCAGCACTAATGAAAAACTGTTTTTT. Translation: CASSVEAGFSTNEKLFF.